This TCR beta chain was sequenced in a study of blood T cell repertoires in COVID-19 (dated by TCRdb to the early 2020s). Regarding the complete study: Collaborator samples came from the United States, Italy and Spain and covered acute and convalescent phases of COVID-19. The repertoires were made available in a free public database intended to serve as a resource for research on the immune response to SARS-CoV-2. The material from the prospective study consisted of cDNA or gDNA derived from T cells, B-cell-depleted T cells, or PBMCs. Samples were obtained from the ongoing ImmuneRACE study (first 160 participants) and from 1,254 subjects provided by 6 global collaborators. Nearly every sample came with metadata listing a de-identified subject ID, COVID-19 status, age in years and sex. Where HLA class I and class II types were available, the types were taken from metadata supplied by the sample provider, not from assay-based typing. Deeply sampled blood TCRbeta repertoires from subjects exposed to, actively infected with, or recovered from COVID-19 were included in the dataset.

TCRbeta CDR3 regions were amplified from genomic DNA using the immunoSEQ Assay, a bias-controlled multiplex PCR. The published analysis was carried out like this. The number of nucleated cells in each sample was estimated from the amplification of reference gene primers within the assay. Sequence reads were collapsed and filtered to measure the absolute abundance of every unique TCRbeta CDR3 rearrangement. Productive Simpson clonality was computed per sample as the square root of Simpson's diversity index over productive rearrangements. As stored in TCRdb, this immuneACCESS dataset retains in-frame rearrangements with V and J assigned. A fraction of the clones does not appear; measured against another copy, unresolved V genes explain less than half of the discrepancy, and the remainder lacks a known reason. V and J calls and clone size are those listed in that table; D and trimming were worked out from the DNA. In this sample the table shows 180,000 or so clones, more than 70% of which occur a single time. Of the sample, around 1.5% is held by the ten largest clones.

Findings and caveats that apply to the study as a whole: How much clinical and demographic metadata was included differed by source and by participant, and the metadata was provided uncurated.

CDR1 and CDR2 are read off the germline V gene as ENHRY and SYGVKD. The CDR3 covers 14 residues, taking in both the cysteine and the phenylalanine. Only the CDR3 portion is preserved as DNA: 42 bases, with reading frame beginning at the first base. The junction shows trimming of 6 bases on V and 4 bases on J, and the gene matches do not reach 7 bases of it. With regard to this clone: The antigen this receptor binds is unknown. One base away there is no much larger clone; base qualities are not given.

Each collaborating institution followed its own protocols to collect whole blood in K2EDTA tubes. For TCRbeta analysis, collaborators shipped samples as frozen whole blood, isolated PBMCs, or DNA extracted from either of those sample types. Input material: peripheral blood. The TCR was taken from a man aged 18-30 years with active or convalescent COVID-19. The chain links TRBV10-3 with TRBJ2-3, with 7 middle bases fitting TRBD2. The CDR3 reads CAIRGGTASDTQYF. The nucleotides are TGTGCCATCAGGGGGGGGACGGCTTCAGATACGCAGTATTTT.